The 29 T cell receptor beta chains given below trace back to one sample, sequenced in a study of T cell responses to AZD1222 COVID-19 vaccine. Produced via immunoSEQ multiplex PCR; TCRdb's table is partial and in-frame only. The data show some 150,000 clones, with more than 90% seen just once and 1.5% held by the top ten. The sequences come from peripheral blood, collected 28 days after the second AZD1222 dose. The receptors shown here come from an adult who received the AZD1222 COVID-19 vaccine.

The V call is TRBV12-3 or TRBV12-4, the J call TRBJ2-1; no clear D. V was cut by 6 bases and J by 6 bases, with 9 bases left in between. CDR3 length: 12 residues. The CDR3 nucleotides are TGTGCCAGCAGCCCCACCCGCAATGAGCAGTTCTTC. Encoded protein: CASSPTRNEQFF.

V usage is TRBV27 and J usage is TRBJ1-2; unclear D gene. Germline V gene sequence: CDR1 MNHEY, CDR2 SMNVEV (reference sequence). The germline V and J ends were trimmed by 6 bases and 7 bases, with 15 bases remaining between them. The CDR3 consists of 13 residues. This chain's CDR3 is CASSPGSISGYTF. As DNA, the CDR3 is TGTGCCAGCAGCCCGGGTAGCATCTCTGGCTACACCTTC.

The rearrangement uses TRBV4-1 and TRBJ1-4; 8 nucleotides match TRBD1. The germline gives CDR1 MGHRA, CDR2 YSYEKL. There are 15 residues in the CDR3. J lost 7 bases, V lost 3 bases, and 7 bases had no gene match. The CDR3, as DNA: TGCGCCAGCAGCCAGACAGGGGATTTGGTTGAAAAACTGTTTTTT. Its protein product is CASSQTGDLVEKLFF.

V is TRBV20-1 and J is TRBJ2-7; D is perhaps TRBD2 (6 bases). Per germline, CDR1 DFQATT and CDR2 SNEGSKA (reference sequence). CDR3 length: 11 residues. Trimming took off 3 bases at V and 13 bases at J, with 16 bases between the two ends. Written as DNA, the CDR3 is TGCAGTGCTAGGGCCTCTGGAGGGGCCTACTTC. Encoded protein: CSARASGGAYF.

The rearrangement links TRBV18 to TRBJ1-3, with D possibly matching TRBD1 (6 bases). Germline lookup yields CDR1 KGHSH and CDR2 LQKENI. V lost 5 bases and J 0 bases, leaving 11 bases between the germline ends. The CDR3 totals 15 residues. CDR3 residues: CASSTGYNSGNTIYF. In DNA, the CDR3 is TGTGCCAGCTCAACAGGGTATAACTCTGGAAACACCATATATTTT. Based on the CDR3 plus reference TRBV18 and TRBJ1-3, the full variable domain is NAGVMQNPRHLVRRRGQEARLRCSPMKGHSHVYWYRQLPEEGLKFMVYLQKENIIDESGMPKERFSAEFPKEGPSILRIQQVVRGDSAAYFCASSTGYNSGNTIYFGEGSWLTVV.

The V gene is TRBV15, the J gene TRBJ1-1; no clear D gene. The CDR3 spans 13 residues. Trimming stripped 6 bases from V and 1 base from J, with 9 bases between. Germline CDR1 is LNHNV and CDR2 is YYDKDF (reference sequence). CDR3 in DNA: TGTGCCACCAGACGGCGACGGAACACTGAAGCTTTCTTT. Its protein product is CATRRRRNTEAFF. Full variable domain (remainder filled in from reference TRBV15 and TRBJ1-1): DAMVIQNPRYQVTQFGKPVTLSCSQTLNHNVMYWYQQKSSQAPKLLFHYYDKDFNNEADTPDNFQSRRPNTSFCFLDIRSPGLGDTAMYLCATRRRRNTEAFFGQGTRLTVV.

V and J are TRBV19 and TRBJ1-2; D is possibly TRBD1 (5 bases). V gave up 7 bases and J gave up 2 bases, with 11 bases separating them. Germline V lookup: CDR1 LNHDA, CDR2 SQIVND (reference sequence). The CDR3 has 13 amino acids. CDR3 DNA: TGTGCCAGTACCCTGTCAGGGAACTATGGCTACACCTTC. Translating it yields CASTLSGNYGYTF.

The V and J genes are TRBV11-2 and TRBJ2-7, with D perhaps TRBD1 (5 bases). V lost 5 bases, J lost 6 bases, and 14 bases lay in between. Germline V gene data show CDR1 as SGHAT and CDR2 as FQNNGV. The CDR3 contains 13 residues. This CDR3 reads CASSLQSGLEQYF. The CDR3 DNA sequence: TGTGCCAGCAGCCTACAATCAGGGCTCGAGCAGTACTTC.

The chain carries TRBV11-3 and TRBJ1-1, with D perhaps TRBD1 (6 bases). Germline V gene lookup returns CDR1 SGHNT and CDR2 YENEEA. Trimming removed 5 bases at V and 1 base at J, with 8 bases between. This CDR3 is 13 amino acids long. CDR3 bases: TGTGCCAGCAGCCAACAGGGGAACACTGAAGCTTTCTTT. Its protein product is CASSQQGNTEAFF.

CDR3: CASSPMGEVAQHF. CDR3 bases: TGTGCCAGCAGCCCTATGGGGGAGGTAGCCCAGCATTTT. The rearrangement links TRBV28 to TRBJ1-5; tentative D call: TRBD1 (5 bases). CDR1 is MDHEN and CDR2 is SYDVKM in the germline V gene. This CDR3 region has 13 residues. Trimming shortened V by 6 bases and J by 11 bases, and 17 bases separated the two germline ends.

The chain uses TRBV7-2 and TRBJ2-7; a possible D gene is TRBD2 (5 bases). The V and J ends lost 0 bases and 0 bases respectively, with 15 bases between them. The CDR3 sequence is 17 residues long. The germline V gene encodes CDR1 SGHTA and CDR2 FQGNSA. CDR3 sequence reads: CASSLARVRKFSYEQYF. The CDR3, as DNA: TGTGCCAGCAGCTTAGCGAGGGTCAGGAAGTTCTCCTACGAGCAGTACTTC. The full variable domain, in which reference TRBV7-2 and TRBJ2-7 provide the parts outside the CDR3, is GAGVSQSPSNKVTEKGKDVELRCDPISGHTALYWYRQSLGQGLEFLIYFQGNSAPDKSGLPSDRFSAERTGGSVSTLTIQRTQQEDSAVYLCASSLARVRKFSYEQYFGPGTRLTVT.

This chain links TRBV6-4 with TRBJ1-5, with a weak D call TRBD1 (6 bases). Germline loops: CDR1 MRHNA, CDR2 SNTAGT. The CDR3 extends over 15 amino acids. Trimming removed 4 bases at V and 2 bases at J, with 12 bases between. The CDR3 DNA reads TGTGCCAGCAGTGTCGACAGGTCGGGCAATCAGCCCCAGCATTTT. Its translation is CASSVDRSGNQPQHF.

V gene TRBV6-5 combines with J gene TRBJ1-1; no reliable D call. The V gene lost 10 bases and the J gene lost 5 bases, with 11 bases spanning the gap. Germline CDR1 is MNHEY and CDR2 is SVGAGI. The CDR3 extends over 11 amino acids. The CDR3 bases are TGTGCCATAGGGCTTATAACTGAAGCTTTCTTT. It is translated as CAIGLITEAFF.

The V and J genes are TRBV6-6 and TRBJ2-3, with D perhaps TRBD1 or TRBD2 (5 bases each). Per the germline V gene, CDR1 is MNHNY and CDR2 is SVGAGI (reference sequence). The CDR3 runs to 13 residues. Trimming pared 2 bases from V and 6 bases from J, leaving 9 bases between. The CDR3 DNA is TGTGCCAGCAGTTACGGATGGGACGATACGCAGTATTTT. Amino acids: CASSYGWDDTQYF.

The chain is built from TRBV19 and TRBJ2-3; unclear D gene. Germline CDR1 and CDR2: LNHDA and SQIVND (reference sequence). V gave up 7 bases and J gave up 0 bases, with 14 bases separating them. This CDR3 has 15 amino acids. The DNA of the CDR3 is TGTGCCAGTACATGGGCTGGGCGAAGCACAGATACGCAGTATTTT. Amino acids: CASTWAGRSTDTQYF.

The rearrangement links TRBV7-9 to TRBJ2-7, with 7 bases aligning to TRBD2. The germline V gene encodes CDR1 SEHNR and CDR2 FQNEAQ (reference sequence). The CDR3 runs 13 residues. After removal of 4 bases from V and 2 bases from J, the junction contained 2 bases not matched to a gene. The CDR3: CASSSGRAYEQYF. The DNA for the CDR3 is TGTGCCAGCAGCTCAGGGAGGGCCTACGAGCAGTACTTC.

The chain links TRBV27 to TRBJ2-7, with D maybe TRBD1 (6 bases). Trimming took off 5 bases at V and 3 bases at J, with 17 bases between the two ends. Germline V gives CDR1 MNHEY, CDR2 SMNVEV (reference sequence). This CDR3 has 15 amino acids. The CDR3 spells CASSAIRGSGYEQYF. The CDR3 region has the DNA TGTGCCAGCAGTGCCATCAGGGGTTCTGGCTACGAGCAGTACTTC.

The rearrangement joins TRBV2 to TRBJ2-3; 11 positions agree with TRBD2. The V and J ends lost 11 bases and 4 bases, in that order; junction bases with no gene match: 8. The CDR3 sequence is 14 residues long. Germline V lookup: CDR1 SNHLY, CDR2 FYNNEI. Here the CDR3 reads CALLAGGPADTQYF. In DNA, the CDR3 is TGTGCCCTATTAGCGGGAGGGCCCGCAGATACGCAGTATTTT.

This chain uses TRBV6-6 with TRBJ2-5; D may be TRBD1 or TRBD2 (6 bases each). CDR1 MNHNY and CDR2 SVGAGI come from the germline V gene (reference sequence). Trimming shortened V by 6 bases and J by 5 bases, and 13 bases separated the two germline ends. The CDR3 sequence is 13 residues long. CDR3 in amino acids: CASREGVLETQYF. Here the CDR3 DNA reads TGTGCCAGCAGGGAGGGGGTTTTGGAGACCCAGTACTTC.

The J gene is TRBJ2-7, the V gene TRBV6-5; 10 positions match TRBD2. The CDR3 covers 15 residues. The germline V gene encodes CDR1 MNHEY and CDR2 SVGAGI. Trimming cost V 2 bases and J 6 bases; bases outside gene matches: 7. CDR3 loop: CASSYQAGGPGEQYF. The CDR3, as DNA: TGTGCCAGCAGTTACCAAGCGGGGGGGCCTGGCGAGCAGTACTTC.

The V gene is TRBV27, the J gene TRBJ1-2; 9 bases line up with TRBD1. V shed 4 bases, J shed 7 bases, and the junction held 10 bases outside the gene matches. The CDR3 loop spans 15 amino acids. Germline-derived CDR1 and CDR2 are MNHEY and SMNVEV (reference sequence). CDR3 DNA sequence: TGTGCCAGCAGTTCCTGGGTACAGGGACAGGGTGGCTACACCTTC. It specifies CASSSWVQGQGGYTF.

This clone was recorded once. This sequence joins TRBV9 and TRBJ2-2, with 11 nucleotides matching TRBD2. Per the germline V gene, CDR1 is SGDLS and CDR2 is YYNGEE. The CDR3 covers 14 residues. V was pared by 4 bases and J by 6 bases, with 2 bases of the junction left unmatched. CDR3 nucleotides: TGTGCCAGCAGCAGACTAGCGGGGTCCGGGGAGCTGTTTTTT. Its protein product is CASSRLAGSGELFF. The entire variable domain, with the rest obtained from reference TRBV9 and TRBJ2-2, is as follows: DSGVTQTPKHLITATGQRVTLRCSPRSGDLSVYWYQQSLDQGLQFLIQYYNGEERAKGNILERFSAQQFPDLHSELNLSSLELGDSALYFCASSRLAGSGELFFGEGSRLTVL.

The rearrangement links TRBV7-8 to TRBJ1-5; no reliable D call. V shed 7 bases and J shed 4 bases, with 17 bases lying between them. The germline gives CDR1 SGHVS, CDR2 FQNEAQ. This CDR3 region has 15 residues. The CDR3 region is CASTDLDGLNQPQHF. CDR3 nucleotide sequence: TGTGCCAGCACCGATCTGGACGGCCTGAATCAGCCCCAGCATTTT.

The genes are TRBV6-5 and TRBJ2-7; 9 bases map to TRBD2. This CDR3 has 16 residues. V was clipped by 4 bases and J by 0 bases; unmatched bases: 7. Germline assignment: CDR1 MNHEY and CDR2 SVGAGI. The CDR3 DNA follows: TGTGCCAGCAGTTGGGAAGCGGGGGGCCTCTCCTACGAGCAGTACTTC. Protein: CASSWEAGGLSYEQYF.

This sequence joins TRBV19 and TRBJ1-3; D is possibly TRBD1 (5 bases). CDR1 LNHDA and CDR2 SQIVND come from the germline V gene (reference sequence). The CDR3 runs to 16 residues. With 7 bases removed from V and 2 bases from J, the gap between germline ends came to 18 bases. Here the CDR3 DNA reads TGTGCCAGTACCCCTTGGGGGGATCCAACTGGAAACACCATATATTTT. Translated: CASTPWGDPTGNTIYF.

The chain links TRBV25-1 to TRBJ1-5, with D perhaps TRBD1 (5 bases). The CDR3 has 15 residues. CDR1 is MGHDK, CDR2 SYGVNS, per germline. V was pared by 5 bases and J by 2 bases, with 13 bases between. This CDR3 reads CASSNTGEGNQPQHF. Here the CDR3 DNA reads TGTGCCAGCAGTAATACGGGGGAAGGCAATCAGCCCCAGCATTTT.

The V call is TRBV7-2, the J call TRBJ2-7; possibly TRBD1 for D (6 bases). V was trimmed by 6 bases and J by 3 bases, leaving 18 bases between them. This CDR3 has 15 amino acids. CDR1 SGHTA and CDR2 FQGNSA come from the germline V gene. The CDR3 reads CASSRGSVQGYEQYF. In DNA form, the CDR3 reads TGTGCCAGCAGTCGAGGTTCAGTACAGGGCTACGAGCAGTACTTC.

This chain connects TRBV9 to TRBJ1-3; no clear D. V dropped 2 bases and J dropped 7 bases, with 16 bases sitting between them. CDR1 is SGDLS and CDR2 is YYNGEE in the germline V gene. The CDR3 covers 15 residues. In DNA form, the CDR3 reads TGTGCCAGCAGCGTCGGAGGTTGGGGTGGCAACACCATATATTTT. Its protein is CASSVGGWGGNTIYF.

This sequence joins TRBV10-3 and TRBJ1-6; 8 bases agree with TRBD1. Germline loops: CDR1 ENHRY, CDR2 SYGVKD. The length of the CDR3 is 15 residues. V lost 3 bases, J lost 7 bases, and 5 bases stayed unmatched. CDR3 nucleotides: TGTGCCATCAGTGAAACCCAGGGGGCGAATTCACCCCTCCACTTT. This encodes CAISETQGANSPLHF.